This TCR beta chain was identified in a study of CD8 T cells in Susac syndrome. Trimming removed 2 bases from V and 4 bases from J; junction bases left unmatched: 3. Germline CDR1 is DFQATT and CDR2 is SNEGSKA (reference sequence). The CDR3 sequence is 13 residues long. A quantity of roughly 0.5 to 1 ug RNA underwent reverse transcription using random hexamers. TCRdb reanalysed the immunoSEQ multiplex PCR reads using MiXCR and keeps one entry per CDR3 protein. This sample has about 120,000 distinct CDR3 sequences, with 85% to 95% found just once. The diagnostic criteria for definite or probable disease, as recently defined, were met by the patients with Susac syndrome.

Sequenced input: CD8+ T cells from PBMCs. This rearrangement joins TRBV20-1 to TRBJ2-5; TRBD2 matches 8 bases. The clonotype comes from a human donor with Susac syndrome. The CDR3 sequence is CSARTGGGETQYF. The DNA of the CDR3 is TGCAGTGCTAGAACGGGGGGGGGAGAGACCCAGTACTTC.